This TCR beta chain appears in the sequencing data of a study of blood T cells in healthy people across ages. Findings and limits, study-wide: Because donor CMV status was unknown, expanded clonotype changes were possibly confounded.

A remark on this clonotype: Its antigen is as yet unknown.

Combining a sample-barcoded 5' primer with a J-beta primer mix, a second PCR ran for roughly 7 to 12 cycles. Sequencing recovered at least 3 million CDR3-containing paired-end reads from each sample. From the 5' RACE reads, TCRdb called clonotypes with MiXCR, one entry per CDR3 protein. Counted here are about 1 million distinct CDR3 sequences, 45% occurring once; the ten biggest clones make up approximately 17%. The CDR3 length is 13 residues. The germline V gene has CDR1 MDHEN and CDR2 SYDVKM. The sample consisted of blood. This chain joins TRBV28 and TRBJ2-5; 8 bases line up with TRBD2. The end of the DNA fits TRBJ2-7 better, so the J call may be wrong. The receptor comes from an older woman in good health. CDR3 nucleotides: TGTGCCAGTCTCCGGGGCGGGAGGAACGAGCAGTACTTC. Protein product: CASLRGGRNEQYF.